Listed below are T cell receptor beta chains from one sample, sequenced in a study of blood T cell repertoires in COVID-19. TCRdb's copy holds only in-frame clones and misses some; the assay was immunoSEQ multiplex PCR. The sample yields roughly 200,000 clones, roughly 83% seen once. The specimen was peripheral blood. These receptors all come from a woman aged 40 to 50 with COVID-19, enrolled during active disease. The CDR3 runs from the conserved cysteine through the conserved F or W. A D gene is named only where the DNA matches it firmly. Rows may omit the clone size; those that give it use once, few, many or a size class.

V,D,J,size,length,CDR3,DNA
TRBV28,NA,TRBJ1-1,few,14,CASSPRRENTEAFF,TGTGCCAGCAGTCCCCGCAGGGAGAACACTGAAGCTTTCTTT
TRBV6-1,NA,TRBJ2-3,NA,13,CASSEGAPDTQYF,TGTGCCAGCAGTGAGGGGGCCCCGGATACGCAGTATTTT
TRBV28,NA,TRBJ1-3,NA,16,CASSLPRGHSGNTIYF,TGTGCCAGCAGTTTGCCCAGGGGTCACTCTGGAAACACCATATATTTT
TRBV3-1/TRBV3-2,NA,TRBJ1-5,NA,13,CASSQTANQPQHF,TGTGCCAGCAGCCAAACAGCCAATCAGCCCCAGCATTTT
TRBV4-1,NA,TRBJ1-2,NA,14,CASSQGGPNYGYTF,TGCGCCAGCAGCCAAGGAGGCCCCAACTATGGCTACACCTTC
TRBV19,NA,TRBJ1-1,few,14,CASSIRSELTEAFF,TGTGCCAGTAGTATTCGGTCGGAGCTCACTGAAGCTTTCTTT
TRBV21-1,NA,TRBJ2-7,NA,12,CASSKEGRGTYF,TGTGCCAGCAGCAAAGAGGGCAGGGGAACCTACTTC
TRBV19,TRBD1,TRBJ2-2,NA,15,CASRKDREVTGELFF,TGTGCCAGTAGGAAGGACAGGGAAGTAACCGGGGAGCTGTTTTTT
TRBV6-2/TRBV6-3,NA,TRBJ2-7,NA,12,CASSLSTGEQYF,TGTGCCAGCAGCCTTAGTACTGGCGAGCAGTACTTC
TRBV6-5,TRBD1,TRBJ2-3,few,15,CASSFGQGSTDTQYF,TGTGCCAGCAGTTTCGGACAGGGAAGCACAGATACGCAGTATTTT
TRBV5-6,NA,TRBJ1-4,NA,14,CASSLDRRGEKLFF,TGTGCCAGCAGCTTGGACCGGAGGGGTGAAAAACTGTTTTTT
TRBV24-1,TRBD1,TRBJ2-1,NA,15,CATSDGQGAYNEQFF,TGTGCCACCAGCGATGGACAGGGGGCCTACAATGAGCAGTTCTTC
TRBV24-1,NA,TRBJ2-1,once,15,CATSLSGTRDNEQFF,TGTGCCACCAGCCTTTCCGGGACAAGGGACAATGAGCAGTTCTTC
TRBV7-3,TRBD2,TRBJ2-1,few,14,CASSFSGRGNEQFF,TGTGCCAGCAGCTTTAGCGGGAGAGGCAATGAGCAGTTCTTC
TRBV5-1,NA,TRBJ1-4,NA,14,CASSAGTWAEKLFF,TGCGCCAGCAGCGCAGGGACATGGGCTGAAAAACTGTTTTTT
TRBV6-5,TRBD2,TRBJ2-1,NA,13,CASSYGTSGKWFF,TGTGCCAGCAGTTACGGGACTAGCGGGAAGTGGTTCTTC
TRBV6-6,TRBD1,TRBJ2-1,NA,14,CASNSVDRGNEQFF,TGTGCCAGCAATTCCGTCGACAGGGGGAATGAGCAGTTCTTC
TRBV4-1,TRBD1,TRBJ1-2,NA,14,CASSRRQGQDGYTF,TGCGCCAGCAGCCGAAGACAGGGTCAAGATGGCTACACCTTC
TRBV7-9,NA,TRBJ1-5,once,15,CASSLGTGGETPQHF,TGTGCCAGCAGCTTAGGGACTGGGGGGGAGACGCCCCAGCATTTT
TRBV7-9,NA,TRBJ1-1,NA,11,CASSPDTEAFF,TGTGCCAGCAGCCCGGACACTGAAGCTTTCTTT
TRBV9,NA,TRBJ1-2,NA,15,CASSATGRNFYGYTF,TGTGCCAGCAGCGCGACAGGACGGAACTTCTATGGCTACACCTTC
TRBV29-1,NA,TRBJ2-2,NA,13,CSVEDGGTGELFF,TGCAGCGTTGAAGATGGGGGGACCGGGGAGCTGTTTTTT
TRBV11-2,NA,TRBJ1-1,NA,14,CASSLSQAGGGAFF,TGTGCCAGCAGCTTATCCCAGGCTGGAGGAGGGGCTTTCTTT
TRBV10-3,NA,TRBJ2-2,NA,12,CAISPGPGELFF,TGTGCCATCAGTCCAGGTCCCGGGGAGCTGTTTTTT
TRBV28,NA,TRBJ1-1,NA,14,CASSLGSLNTEAFF,TGTGCCAGCAGTTTAGGCTCTCTCAACACTGAAGCTTTCTTT
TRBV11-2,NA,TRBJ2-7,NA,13,CASSLEVLNAKYF,TGTGCCAGCAGCTTAGAAGTCCTGAACGCGAAGTACTTC
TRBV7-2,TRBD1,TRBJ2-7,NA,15,CASSLYPGGLSEQYF,TGTGCCAGCAGCTTATATCCAGGGGGCCTCTCTGAGCAGTACTTC
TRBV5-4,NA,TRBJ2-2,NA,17,CASSLGFSRGGTGELFF,TGTGCCAGCAGCTTGGGGTTTTCGCGGGGAGGCACCGGGGAGCTGTTTTTT